This T cell receptor beta chain was sequenced in a study of blood T cell repertoires in COVID-19 (dated by TCRdb to between 2020 and 2021). General notes on the study: Collaborator samples came from the United States, Italy and Spain and covered acute and convalescent phases of COVID-19. The prospective study material was composed of cDNA or gDNA derived from T cells, B-cell-depleted T cells, or PBMCs. Subjects who had been exposed to COVID-19, were actively infected with it, or had recovered from it provided the deeply sampled blood TCRbeta repertoires that made up the dataset. The repertoires were released in a freely available public database meant as a resource for research on the immune response to SARS-CoV-2. Samples were obtained from the ongoing ImmuneRACE study (first 160 participants) and from 1,254 subjects provided by 6 global collaborators. The sample metadata nearly always contained a de-identified subject ID, COVID-19 status, age in years and sex. Where HLA class I and class II types were available, the types were taken from metadata supplied by the sample provider, not from assay-based typing. General findings and caveats noted by the study authors: The amount of clinical and demographic metadata varied by source and participant and was provided uncurated.

There are 13 amino acids in the CDR3, from cysteine to phenylalanine inclusive. The CDR3 DNA has 39 bases and is translated from base 1. Deletion took 4 bases off V and 4 bases off J, with a span of 11 bases between the germline ends. From the germline V gene, CDR1 is SNHLY and CDR2 is FYNNEI. Participants in the prospective study were enrolled through a virtual design, were aged roughly 18 to 95 years, and lived in approximately 25 United States geographic areas. Cohort assignment in the prospective study relied on participant-reported clinical history from a screening survey and a study questionnaire. Recovered participants in ImmuneRACE Cohort 3 were defined as having two consecutive negative NP/OP PCR tests, clearance from a healthcare professional, or resolution of symptoms. In the prospective study, whole blood, serum and a nasopharyngeal or oropharyngeal swab were collected from each participant by mobile phlebotomists. Participants in the prospective study had the option to provide additional blood draws and questionnaires over an approximately 2-month period. Prospective study blood samples were shipped either frozen or at room temperature before DNA extraction.

About this clone itself: The antigen this receptor binds is unknown. Base qualities are not recorded, but no much larger clone differs from it by a single base.

TCRbeta CDR3 regions were amplified from genomic DNA by means of the immunoSEQ Assay, a bias-controlled multiplex PCR. The original methods were these. The number of nucleated cells in each sample was estimated from the amplification of reference gene primers within the assay. To quantify the absolute abundance of each unique TCRbeta CDR3 rearrangement, sequence reads were collapsed and filtered. For each sample, productive Simpson clonality was calculated by taking the square root of Simpson's diversity index across productive rearrangements. TCRdb mirrors the immuneACCESS table, restricted to in-frame sequences. Some clones are absent from its copies; in checked studies, under half trace to an unresolved V gene, and the reason for the others is unknown. V and J calls plus clone size are reproduced from that table; the DNA served to infer D and trimming. The sample table contains some 250,000 clones; only one count was recorded for roughly 85% of them. The ten most abundant clones make up 1.9% of the sample.

The receptor chain draws on TRBV2 and TRBJ2-7; the D gene is unclear. Sequences were obtained from PBMCs or T cells enriched from blood (not recorded which). This sequence originates from a woman aged 45-65 years who had recovered from COVID-19. The base sequence is TGTGCCAGCAGTGCCACGCTCGAGTACGAGCAGTACTTC. It codes for CASSATLEYEQYF. With the rest looked up from the reference TRBV2 and TRBJ2-7 genes rather than sequenced, the full variable domain is EPEVTQTPSHQVTQMGQEVILRCVPISNHLYFYWYRQILGQKVEFLVSFYNNEISEKSEIFDDQFSVERPDGSNFTLKIRSTKLEDSAMYFCASSATLEYEQYFGPGTRLTVT.